This T cell receptor beta chain was found in a study of cytomegalovirus exposure and HLA in healthy donors. General observations from the study: An analysis was carried out at a later point. It showed that HLA-associated TCR beta chains were more clonally expanded than equally common non-associated chains.

Deletions cut 4 bases from V and 0 bases from J, with 17 bases between. Germline V gene lookup returns CDR1 SGHRS and CDR2 YFSETQ. This CDR3 has 18 residues. With regard to this clone: Its specificity is unknown.

Researchers ran the PCR with 60 Vbeta and 13 Jbeta primers. This table comes from immunoSEQ multiplex PCR, and its TCRdb copy is limited to in-frame clones, with some not included. The table records more than 110,000 clones, roughly 9.7% of them present only once. This TCR was recovered from a man in his forties or fifties in good health and CMV-seronegative. Sequenced input: PBMCs. This chain uses TRBV5-1 with TRBJ2-6; maybe TRBD1 (5 bases). CDR3 DNA: TGCGCCAGCAGCCCCGTGGGTGGGGCCCGCTCTGGGGCCAACGTCCTGACTTTC. Its translation is CASSPVGGARSGANVLTF.